One sample yielded the 31 T cell receptor beta chains listed below, sequenced in a study of blood T cell repertoires in COVID-19. Sequencing used immunoSEQ multiplex PCR; TCRdb keeps in-frame clones, though not all of them. This repertoire shows some 180,000 clones, roughly 80% found once; its top ten account for approximately 8.2%. Sequences were obtained from peripheral blood. The receptors stem from a woman of 80 years or more with COVID-19, enrolled during active disease.

The chain couples TRBV11-2 to TRBJ2-1; TRBD2 is a possible D gene (6 bases). V dropped 2 bases and J dropped 9 bases, with 14 bases sitting between them. The CDR3 contains 14 residues. Germline V lookup: CDR1 SGHAT, CDR2 FQNNGV. The CDR3 coding sequence is TGTGCCAGCAGCTTAAGGGCCTTCGGGGGTGAGCAGTTCTTC. This encodes CASSLRAFGGEQFF. Variable domain in full (rest from reference TRBV11-2 and TRBJ2-1): EAGVAQSPRYKIIEKRQSVAFWCNPISGHATLYWYQQILGQGPKLLIQFQNNGVVDDSQLPKDRFSAERLKGVDSTLKIQPAKLEDSAVYLCASSLRAFGGEQFFGPGTRLTVL.

Only one count was recorded for this clone. The CDR3 reads CASSLSLGQGRSPLHF. CDR3 DNA: TGCGCCAGCAGCTTAAGCTTGGGACAGGGAAGGTCACCCCTCCACTTT. The chain recombines TRBV5-1 with TRBJ1-6; 9 bases are a match to TRBD1. V trimming: 2 bases; J trimming: 10 bases; junction bases outside the gene matches: 10. Germline V gene sequence: CDR1 SGHRS, CDR2 YFSETQ. The CDR3 covers 16 residues.

The chain recombines TRBV6-5 with TRBJ1-6; TRBD1 matches 12 bases. Germline CDR1 MNHEY, CDR2 SVGAGI. V was pared by 10 bases and J by 9 bases, with 10 bases of the junction left unmatched. The CDR3 length is 15 residues. CDR3 DNA: TGTGCCACCTCCGGGGGGACAGGGGGCATTTCACCCCTCCACTTT. Amino acid sequence: CATSGGTGGISPLHF.

The chain uses TRBV5-1 and TRBJ1-5; D gene unclear. CDR3 size: 13 residues. Trimming pared 5 bases from V and 2 bases from J, leaving 8 bases between. Germline-derived CDR1 and CDR2 are SGHRS and YFSETQ. CDR3 residues: CASRKPRNQPQHF. In DNA form, the CDR3 reads TGCGCCAGCAGAAAGCCCCGCAATCAGCCCCAGCATTTT.

The rearrangement joins TRBV24-1 to TRBJ2-3; D is perhaps TRBD1 (6 bases). Trimming took off 3 bases at V and 6 bases at J, with 21 bases between the two ends. Germline V CDR1 and CDR2: KGHDR, SFDVKD. The CDR3 is 17 amino acids. CDR3 region: CATSDRPGHSAADTQYF. For the CDR3, the DNA is TGTGCCACCAGTGATCGTCCGGGACATAGCGCGGCGGATACGCAGTATTTT.

The chain uses TRBV9 and TRBJ1-3; D call uncertain. Germline V CDR1 and CDR2: SGDLS, YYNGEE. This CDR3 is built from 13 residues. V dropped 1 base and J dropped 4 bases, with 6 bases sitting between them. This CDR3 reads CASSVTTGNTIYF. DNA of the CDR3: TGTGCCAGCAGCGTAACTACGGGAAACACCATATATTTT.

This clone appeared a few times. The rearrangement joins TRBV3-1 (or the pseudogene TRBV3-2) to TRBJ2-7; no clear D gene. This CDR3 has 12 residues. V lost 0 bases to trimming and J lost 9 bases, with 9 bases between them. Germline V gene sequence: CDR1 LGHDT, CDR2 YNNKEL (reference sequence). The CDR3 DNA is TGTGCCAGCAGCCAAGACGCACGCGTGCAGTACTTC. Protein sequence: CASSQDARVQYF.

This rearrangement joins TRBV5-1 to TRBJ2-2, with D perhaps TRBD2 (5 bases). The CDR3 extends over 18 amino acids. Germline V gene data show CDR1 as SGHRS and CDR2 as YFSETQ. V lost 0 bases and J lost 3, with 18 bases in between. CDR3 coding DNA: TGCGCCAGCAGCTTGGAGCTTGGGGAGACAAGGCACACCGGGGAGCTGTTTTTT. As protein: CASSLELGETRHTGELFF.

This clone was recorded once. The chain employs TRBV15 and TRBJ2-5; 11 nucleotides match TRBD2. The germline V gene encodes CDR1 LNHNV and CDR2 YYDKDF (reference sequence). After removal of 0 bases from V and 5 bases from J, the junction contained 5 bases not matched to a gene. This CDR3 is 16 amino acids long. CDR3 coding DNA: TGTGCCACCAGCAGAGACCTAGCGGGAGGAGGGGAGACCCAGTACTTC. Its translation: CATSRDLAGGGETQYF. The entire variable domain, with the rest obtained from reference TRBV15 and TRBJ2-5, is as follows: DAMVIQNPRYQVTQFGKPVTLSCSQTLNHNVMYWYQQKSSQAPKLLFHYYDKDFNNEADTPDNFQSRRPNTSFCFLDIRSPGLGDTAMYLCATSRDLAGGGETQYFGPGTRLLVL.

The V call is TRBV27, the J call TRBJ1-5; 7 nucleotides line up with TRBD1. In germline, CDR1 is MNHEY, CDR2 SMNVEV (reference sequence). V gave up 5 bases and J gave up 5 bases; unmatched junction bases: 18. CDR3 length: 18 residues. The CDR3 coding sequence is TGTGCCAGCAGTAGGATAGACAGGGTTGGCTCAGGGGATCAGCCCCAGCATTTT. Protein sequence: CASSRIDRVGSGDQPQHF.

The chain employs TRBV18 and TRBJ1-6, with D perhaps matching TRBD1 (5 bases). Germline CDR1 reads KGHSH; CDR2 reads LQKENI. Trimming took off 3 bases at V and 3 bases at J, with 12 bases between the two ends. This CDR3 comprises 16 residues. The CDR3 sequence: CASSPYPGHYNSPLHF. The CDR3 nucleotides are TGTGCCAGCTCACCCTATCCCGGACACTATAATTCACCCCTCCACTTT.

V gene TRBV10-2 combines with J gene TRBJ1-1; D gene ambiguous. CDR1 and CDR2 from the germline V gene are WSHSY and SAAADI. CDR3 length: 14 residues. Between the trimmed V and J ends, which lost 2 bases and 4 bases, there was a span of 11 bases. CDR3 loop: CASSEPPHGTEAFF. The CDR3, as DNA: TGCGCCAGCAGTGAGCCGCCCCACGGCACTGAAGCTTTCTTT.

In its sample, this clone was seen once. The chain joins TRBV12-5 to TRBJ1-6; TRBD1 is a possible D gene (5 bases). The V end was cut by 4 bases, the J end by 9 bases, with 22 bases between. Germline V gene lookup returns CDR1 LGHNT and CDR2 FRNRAP. The CDR3 contains 17 residues. The CDR3 here is CASGSPLFQGETSPLHF. CDR3 DNA sequence: TGTGCTAGTGGTTCACCCCTCTTTCAGGGCGAAACTTCACCCCTCCACTTT.

The sample holds a few counts of this clone. One end of the junction varies from germline; a read error may be responsible. The V gene is TRBV7-7, the J gene TRBJ2-1; D is unclear. The length of the CDR3 is 15 residues. Per the germline V gene, CDR1 is SSHAT and CDR2 is FNYEAQ (reference sequence). CDR3 sequence (DNA): TGTGCTAGCAGTCCCGACTCCAGCTCCTACAATGAGCAGTTCTTC. This gives the protein CASSPDSSSYNEQFF. The whole variable domain, filled in from reference TRBV7-7 and TRBJ2-1, reads GAGVSQSPRYKVTKRGQDVTLRCDPISSHATLYWYQQALGQGPEFLTYFNYEAQPDKSGLPSDRFSAERPEGSISTLTIQRTEQRDSAMYRCASSPDSSSYNEQFFGPGTRLTVL.

V usage is TRBV6-1 and J usage is TRBJ2-1; 7 bases map to TRBD1. The CDR3 sequence is 16 residues long. The V gene's germline CDR1 is MNHNS and CDR2 SASEGT. V shed 6 bases and J 2 bases; nucleotides not matched to a gene: 10. CDR3 sequence reads: CASREQGTLPYNEQFF. The CDR3 DNA is TGTGCCAGCAGGGAACAGGGGACCTTGCCCTACAATGAGCAGTTCTTC.

The V call is TRBV3-1 (or the pseudogene TRBV3-2), the J call TRBJ2-1; 8 nucleotides match TRBD1. Germline values: CDR1 LGHDT, CDR2 YNNKEL (reference sequence). The CDR3 runs 15 residues. The junction had 18 bases not matched to a gene; V was cut back by 10 bases and J by 10 bases. In nucleotides, the CDR3 is TGTGCCACCGGGACGCCAGGGGGCTGGGGGGCCGAGCAGTTCTTC. This gives the protein CATGTPGGWGAEQFF.

The V gene is TRBV5-1, the J gene TRBJ2-7; D is undetermined. Germline V gene data show CDR1 as SGHRS and CDR2 as YFSETQ. The CDR3 totals 11 residues. V was clipped by 3 bases and J by 4 bases, with 5 bases between them. The CDR3 sequence is CASSSDYEQYF. DNA of the CDR3: TGCGCCAGCAGCTCAGATTACGAGCAGTACTTC.

The chain has TRBV11-2 and TRBJ1-6, with D unresolved. The length of the CDR3 is 14 residues. V was pared by 8 bases and J by 0 bases, with 8 bases between. Germline V gene data show CDR1 as SGHAT and CDR2 as FQNNGV. The CDR3 DNA is TGTGCCAGCCTCGCTAGCTCCTATAATTCACCCCTCCACTTT. This encodes CASLASSYNSPLHF.

The chain uses TRBV11-2 and TRBJ1-3, with 7 bases lining up with TRBD1. Trimming took 6 bases from V and 0 from J; bases not matched to a gene: 5. The germline V gene encodes CDR1 SGHAT and CDR2 FQNNGV. The CDR3 has 15 amino acids. CDR3 nucleotides: TGTGCCAGCAGGCAAGGGACAGCCTCTGGAAACACCATATATTTT. Translated: CASRQGTASGNTIYF.

A single count supports this clone. The chain is built from TRBV4-2 and TRBJ2-4, with D perhaps TRBD2 (5 bases). The V end lost 0 bases, the J end lost 2 bases, and 8 bases lay between the germline ends. CDR1 and CDR2 from the germline V gene are LGHNA and YNFKEQ. The CDR3 is 15 residues long. The CDR3 spells CASSQEGVTKNIQYF. The CDR3 nucleotides read TGTGCCAGCAGCCAAGAGGGAGTCACCAAAAACATTCAGTACTTC.

CDR3 coding DNA: TGTGCCAGCAGTTCACTGGACGGGGAAGAGACCCAGTACTTC. This encodes CASSSLDGEETQYF. The chain employs TRBV6-2 or TRBV6-3 and TRBJ2-5; weak D call: TRBD2 (5 bases). Trimming cost V 4 bases and J 3 bases, with 12 bases left between them. CDR3 length: 14 residues. Germline V lookup: CDR1 MNHEY, CDR2 SVGEGT.

The chain links TRBV6-5 to TRBJ1-5; possible D gene TRBD1, 5 bases. The CDR3 extends over 15 amino acids. V gave up 0 bases and J gave up 4 bases, with 10 bases separating them. The germline gives CDR1 MNHEY, CDR2 SVGAGI. The CDR3 spells CASSYSAGRNQPQHF. Here the CDR3 DNA reads TGTGCCAGCAGTTACTCGGCAGGGCGTAATCAGCCCCAGCATTTT.

The chain joins TRBV10-2 to TRBJ1-4; D gene ambiguous. From germline, CDR1 is WSHSY and CDR2 SAAADI. The V gene lost 10 bases and the J gene lost 8 bases, with 14 bases spanning the gap. The CDR3 sequence is 12 residues long. CDR3: CATFGVGEKLFF. As DNA, the CDR3 is TGCGCCACCTTCGGGGTGGGGGAAAAACTGTTTTTT.

This chain links TRBV11-2 with TRBJ2-7; no definite D call. CDR1 and CDR2 from the germline V gene are SGHAT and FQNNGV. Trimming took off 0 bases at V and 6 bases at J, with 9 bases between the two ends. This CDR3 is built from 13 residues. CDR3 sequence reads: CASSLEPSGEQYF. CDR3 DNA: TGTGCCAGCAGCTTAGAGCCATCGGGCGAGCAGTACTTC.

The rearrangement joins TRBV6-1 to TRBJ1-5; 8 nucleotides agree with TRBD1. Germline-derived CDR1 and CDR2 are MNHNS and SASEGT. V dropped 2 bases and J dropped 5; count of bases not matched to a gene: 8. The CDR3 consists of 16 residues. The chain's CDR3 is CASSETRTGTYQPQHF. The CDR3 coding sequence is TGTGCCAGCAGTGAAACGAGGACAGGGACGTATCAGCCCCAGCATTTT.

This chain joins TRBV6-5 and TRBJ1-4, with TRBD1 matching over 7 bases. The CDR3 is 14 amino acids. The germline V gene has CDR1 MNHEY and CDR2 SVGAGI. The junction had 3 bases not matched to a gene; V was cut back by 2 bases and J by 6 bases. The CDR3 DNA follows: TGTGCCAGCAGTTACGACAGGGCCGATGAAAAACTGTTTTTT. Residues: CASSYDRADEKLFF.

This rearrangement joins TRBV6-4 to TRBJ2-2; TRBD2 might be the D (6 bases). Germline V gene lookup returns CDR1 MRHNA and CDR2 SNTAGT. V lost 8 bases, J lost 4 bases, and 14 bases lay in between. The CDR3 loop spans 14 amino acids. The CDR3 coding sequence is TGTGCCAGCCGCGTGGTAGCGGCCACCGGGGAGCTGTTTTTT. It codes for CASRVVAATGELFF.

The chain employs TRBV5-5 and TRBJ1-4; 9 nucleotides line up with TRBD1. V lost 3 bases and J lost 5; bases outside the gene matches: 5. This CDR3 is built from 15 residues. Germline CDR1 SGHKS, CDR2 YYEKEE (reference sequence). CDR3 residues: CASSSSGTGNEKLFF. The CDR3 nucleotides read TGTGCCAGCAGCTCCTCCGGGACAGGGAATGAAAAACTGTTTTTT.

This chain joins TRBV3-1 (or the pseudogene TRBV3-2) and TRBJ1-4, with unresolved D. V shed 4 bases and J shed 5 bases, with 11 bases lying between them. The CDR3 is 14 residues long. Germline V gene sequence: CDR1 LGHDT, CDR2 YNNKEL (reference sequence). CDR3 loop: CASSRTTPNEKLFF. The CDR3 DNA follows: TGTGCCAGCAGCCGGACTACCCCGAATGAAAAACTGTTTTTT.

The rearrangement links TRBV19 to TRBJ2-7; 7 nucleotides align to TRBD1. In germline, CDR1 is LNHDA, CDR2 SQIVND (reference sequence). This CDR3 comprises 14 residues. J lost 5 bases, V lost 2 bases, and 6 bases had no gene match. Written as DNA, the CDR3 is TGTGCCAGTAGTATACAGAGGGGGCCCCACGAGCAGTACTTC. Translation gives CASSIQRGPHEQYF.

The chain has TRBV29-1 and TRBJ1-1; D remains unclear. This CDR3 has 12 residues. The germline gives CDR1 SQVTM, CDR2 ANQGSEA. Trimming took 6 bases from V and 11 from J, leaving 19 bases between them. The CDR3 DNA follows: TGCAGCGTCGCCGGACTGCTGCAGGAGGCTTTCTTT. It codes for CSVAGLLQEAFF.